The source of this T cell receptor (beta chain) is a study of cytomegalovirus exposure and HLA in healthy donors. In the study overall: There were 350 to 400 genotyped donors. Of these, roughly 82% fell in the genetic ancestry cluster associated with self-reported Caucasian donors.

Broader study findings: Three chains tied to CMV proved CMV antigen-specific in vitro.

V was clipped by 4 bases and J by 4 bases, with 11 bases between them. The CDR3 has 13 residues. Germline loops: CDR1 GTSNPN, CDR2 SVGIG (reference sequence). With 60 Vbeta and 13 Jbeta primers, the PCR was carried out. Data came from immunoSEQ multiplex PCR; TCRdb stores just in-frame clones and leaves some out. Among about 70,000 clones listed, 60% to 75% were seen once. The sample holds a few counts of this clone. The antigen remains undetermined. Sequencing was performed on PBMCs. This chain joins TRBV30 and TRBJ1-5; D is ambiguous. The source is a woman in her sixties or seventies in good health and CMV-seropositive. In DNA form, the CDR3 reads TGTGCCTGGACATCAGGTGGAAATCAGCCCCAGCATTTT. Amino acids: CAWTSGGNQPQHF.